The rows below give T cell receptor beta chains drawn from one sample of a study of post-analysis software for immune sequencing data. Using its own MiXCR run on the PCR reads, TCRdb lists one record per CDR3 protein. Of some 690,000 distinct CDR3 sequences in the sample, approximately 60% were seen once. Sequenced material: blood. These receptor sequences come from a girl aged 2-15 years with multiple sclerosis. CDR3s include the opening cysteine and the closing phenylalanine or tryptophan.

j_call,v_call,cdr3_aa
TRBJ2-1,TRBV7-9,CASSFREGSYNEQFF
TRBJ2-5,TRBV7-2,CASSSGPPTTQYF
-,TRBV6-5,CASSYGRSGYEQYF
TRBJ2-3,TRBV5-5,CASSLAGATDTQYF
TRBJ1-2,TRBV10-3,CAISTQDGYGYTF
TRBJ2-1,TRBV20-1,CSARDPGGHSYNEQFF
TRBJ1-1,TRBV29-1,CSVVSSFDTEAFF
TRBJ1-2,TRBV5-1,CASSLLRGFDGYTF
TRBJ1-2,TRBV5-5,CASSLLSWDGYTF
TRBJ2-5,TRBV6-2/TRBV6-3,CASRRTTLTGTQYF
TRBJ2-5,TRBV7-6,CASSFSGRVVRGTQYF
TRBJ2-1,TRBV5-5,CASSPRLAGGYPSYNEQFF
-,TRBV10-3,CAISPPGQTYEQYF
TRBJ2-2,TRBV6-6,CASRLQGAWRTGELFF
TRBJ2-3,TRBV6-6,CASSPRIGEDTQYF
TRBJ1-2,TRBV5-1,CASSLVERNYGYTF
TRBJ2-3,TRBV7-2,CASSLTSGRADTQYF
TRBJ2-7,TRBV28,CASSSPYEQYF
TRBJ2-1,TRBV5-1,CASSPGGLAGGNEQFF
TRBJ1-6,TRBV4-3,CASSQGVGSSPLHF
TRBJ2-1,TRBV7-2,CASSVRDRDLDEQFF
TRBJ2-1,TRBV15,CATSRAIGASGSNEQFF
TRBJ2-5,TRBV5-5,CASSHPRETQYF
TRBJ2-3,TRBV20-1,CSAVGAASGSSDTQYF
TRBJ2-7,TRBV4-1,CASSQQQAYEQYF